This record looks at one TCR beta chain sequence and its context. The data were produced by immunoSEQ multiplex PCR, yet TCRdb's version contains in-frame clones alone and is incomplete. The sample lists 270,000 or so clones, approximately 82% seen once, with around 3.2% in the top ten. This sample was included in a study of blood T cell repertoires in COVID-19. CDR1 is MNHEY, CDR2 SVGEGT, per germline. The CDR3 has 16 residues. Trimming took 6 bases from V and 0 from J; bases not matched to a gene: 8. The source material was peripheral blood. The V gene is TRBV6-2 or TRBV6-3, the J gene TRBJ2-4; 7 positions agree with TRBD1. The sequence was collected from a woman aged 18-30 years with acute or convalescent COVID-19. This chain's CDR3 is CASSPGTVLAKNIQYF. The CDR3 nucleotides are TGTGCCAGCAGCCCAGGGACAGTCCTAGCCAAAAACATTCAGTACTTC.